The sequence of this TCR beta chain was determined in a study of T-cell reconstitution after alpha-beta-depleted transplantation in children. Unique molecular identifiers were incorporated when the TCRbeta library was constructed. Each CDR3 protein gets one entry after TCRdb re-called the PCR reads with MiXCR. The top ten clones hold 5% of a sample with some 840,000 distinct CDR3 sequences, 16% of them seen once. Study-level points and caveats: Certain patients had high TCRbeta diversity at day 60, and it came from recipient T cells and thymic progenitors that survived. As was reported, about two months after transplant, alpha-beta T cells came from several hundred expanded graft clones. When one year had passed after transplant, most T-cell counts and diversity came from newly produced T cells.

Concerning this clonotype itself: Its matching antigen is unknown.

The V and J ends lost 0 bases and 1 base respectively, with 15 bases between them. Germline V lookup: CDR1 LGHDT, CDR2 YNNKEL (reference sequence). The CDR3 length is 17 residues. This specimen was PBMCs, mostly from graft donor cells, taken 360 days after TCRalphabeta/CD19-depleted stem cell transplant. The sequence came from a male patient between 5 and 17 years old who had a stem cell transplant for acute lymphoblastic leukemia, so the T cells may come from the graft donor. The chain joins TRBV3-1 to TRBJ2-5; D not resolved. The CDR3 loop reads CASSQETARSRQETQYF. In DNA, the CDR3 is TGTGCCAGCAGCCAAGAAACGGCAAGGTCCCGCCAAGAGACCCAGTACTTC.